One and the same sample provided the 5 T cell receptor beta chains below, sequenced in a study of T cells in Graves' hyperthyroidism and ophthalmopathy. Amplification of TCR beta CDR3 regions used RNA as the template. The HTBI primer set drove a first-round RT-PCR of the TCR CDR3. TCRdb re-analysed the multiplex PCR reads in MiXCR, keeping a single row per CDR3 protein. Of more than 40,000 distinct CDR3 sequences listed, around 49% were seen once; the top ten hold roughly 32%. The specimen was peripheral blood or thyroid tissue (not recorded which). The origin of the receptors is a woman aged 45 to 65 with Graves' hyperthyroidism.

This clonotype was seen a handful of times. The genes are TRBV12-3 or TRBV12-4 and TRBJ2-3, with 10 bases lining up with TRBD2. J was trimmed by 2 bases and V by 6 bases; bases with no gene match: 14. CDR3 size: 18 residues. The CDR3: CASSEKSGRALTTDTQYF. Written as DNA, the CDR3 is TGTGCCAGCAGCGAAAAGAGCGGGAGGGCCTTGACCACAGATACGCAGTATTTT.

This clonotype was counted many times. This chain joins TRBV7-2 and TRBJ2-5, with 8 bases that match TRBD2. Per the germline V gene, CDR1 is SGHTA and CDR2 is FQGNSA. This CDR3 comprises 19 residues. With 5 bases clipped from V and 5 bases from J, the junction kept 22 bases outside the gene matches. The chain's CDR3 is CASSPVWQGLGRAEETQYF. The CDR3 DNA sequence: TGTGCCAGCAGCCCCGTTTGGCAGGGGCTCGGGAGGGCGGAGGAGACCCAGTACTTC.

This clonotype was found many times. The CDR3: CASSLRLNTEAFF. The DNA for the CDR3 is TGTGCCAGCAGTTTACGACTGAACACTGAAGCTTTCTTT. The chain couples TRBV28 to TRBJ1-1; D call uncertain. The germline V and J ends were trimmed by 2 bases and 0 bases, with 4 bases remaining between them. CDR3 length: 13 amino acids. Germline V lookup: CDR1 MDHEN, CDR2 SYDVKM.

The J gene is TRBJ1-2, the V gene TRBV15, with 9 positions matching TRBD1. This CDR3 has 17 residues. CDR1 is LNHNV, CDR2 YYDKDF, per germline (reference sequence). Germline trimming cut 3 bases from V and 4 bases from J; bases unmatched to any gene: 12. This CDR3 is CATSRSIGTGLPYGYTF. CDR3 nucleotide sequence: TGTGCCACCAGCAGGAGTATCGGGACAGGGCTCCCCTATGGCTACACCTTC.

The CDR3 sequence is CASSLRPVPNTEAFF. CDR3 DNA: TGTGCCAGCAGCCTCAGACCGGTACCCAACACTGAAGCTTTCTTT. V usage is TRBV7-2 and J usage is TRBJ1-1; D is unclear. Germline V gene sequence: CDR1 SGHTA, CDR2 FQGNSA. V was pared by 5 bases and J by 2 bases, with 15 bases between. The CDR3 sequence is 15 residues long.